This entry lists 25 T cell receptor beta chains sequenced from one sample in a study of cytomegalovirus exposure and HLA in healthy donors. The PCR employed 60 Vbeta primers together with 13 Jbeta primers. The data were produced by immunoSEQ multiplex PCR, yet TCRdb's version contains in-frame clones alone and is incomplete. The sample yields some 130,000 clones, 70% to 80% seen once. Material: PBMCs. The receptors here all came from a man under 40 in good health and CMV-seronegative.

The chain joins TRBV5-1 to TRBJ2-5; D gene uncertain. The V end was cut by 0 bases, the J end by 1 base, with 10 bases between. The CDR3 consists of 15 residues. Germline V gives CDR1 SGHRS, CDR2 YFSETQ. CDR3 protein: CASSLEPGPQETQYF. CDR3 DNA: TGCGCCAGCAGCTTGGAACCAGGTCCCCAAGAGACCCAGTACTTC.

The V and J genes are TRBV6-4 and TRBJ2-3; D gene ambiguous. The CDR3 sequence is 13 residues long. V dropped 4 bases and J dropped 0 bases, with 5 bases sitting between them. Germline-derived CDR1 and CDR2 are MRHNA and SNTAGT. Here the CDR3 DNA reads TGTGCCAGCAGTGTTGAGAGCACAGATACGCAGTATTTT. Translating it yields CASSVESTDTQYF.

In DNA form, the CDR3 reads TGTGCCAGCAGTGAACAGGGGAGTAATGAAAAACTGTTTTTT. Residues: CASSEQGSNEKLFF. The chain combines TRBV2 with TRBJ1-4; TRBD1 is a possible D gene (6 bases). This CDR3 spans 14 amino acids. Trimming left V 2 bases short and J 4 bases short, with 8 bases between. CDR1 is SNHLY and CDR2 is FYNNEI in the germline V gene. Based on the CDR3 plus reference TRBV2 and TRBJ1-4, the full variable domain is EPEVTQTPSHQVTQMGQEVILRCVPISNHLYFYWYRQILGQKVEFLVSFYNNEISEKSEIFDDQFSVERPDGSNFTLKIRSTKLEDSAMYFCASSEQGSNEKLFFGSGTQLSVL.

This rearrangement joins TRBV27 to TRBJ2-3; the match to TRBD2 covers 11 bases. The CDR3 contains 14 residues. Germline V gene sequence: CDR1 MNHEY, CDR2 SMNVEV (reference sequence). The ends lost 6 bases at V and 8 bases at J; junction bases unmatched: 7. CDR3 sequence (DNA): TGTGCCAGCAGCCCTATAGCGGGAGGGGGTACGCAGTATTTT. Translated, it gives CASSPIAGGGTQYF.

This clone has a single count. The J gene is TRBJ1-2, the V gene TRBV5-1; D gene unclear. CDR1 and CDR2 from the germline V gene are SGHRS and YFSETQ. V was shortened by 4 bases and J by 4 bases, with 11 bases between the two germline ends. CDR3 length: 13 amino acids. This CDR3 reads CASSQTGGYGYTF. The DNA for the CDR3 is TGCGCCAGCAGCCAAACCGGCGGCTATGGCTACACCTTC. Supplemented by reference TRBV5-1 and TRBJ1-2, the full variable domain reads KAGVTQTPRYLIKTRGQQVTLSCSPISGHRSVSWYQQTPGQGLQFLFEYFSETQRNKGNFPGRFSGRQFSNSRSEMNVSTLELGDSALYLCASSQTGGYGYTFGSGTRLTVV.

The rearrangement uses TRBV28 and TRBJ2-5, with 12 bases lining up with TRBD1. Trimming cost V 3 bases and J 5 bases; bases outside gene matches: 7. Germline assignment: CDR1 MDHEN and CDR2 SYDVKM. The CDR3 consists of 16 residues. In DNA form, the CDR3 reads TGTGCCAGCAGTTTCGATCGGGACAGGGGGCGGGAGACCCAGTACTTC. It yields the protein CASSFDRDRGRETQYF.

The chain recombines TRBV5-6 with TRBJ2-5; 12 nucleotides line up with TRBD2. V was clipped by 5 bases and J by 3 bases; unmatched bases: 2. Germline assignment: CDR1 SGHDT and CDR2 YYEEEE. CDR3 size: 14 residues. The CDR3 protein is CASRRTSGEETQYF. CDR3 bases: TGTGCCAGCAGAAGGACTAGCGGGGAAGAGACCCAGTACTTC.

The V and J genes are TRBV29-1 and TRBJ2-1; D remains unclear. Germline assignment: CDR1 SQVTM and CDR2 ANQGSEA. This CDR3 is built from 14 residues. V lost 3 bases and J lost 7, with 16 bases in between. The CDR3 spells CSVDPYYNRNEQFF. The CDR3 bases are TGCAGCGTTGACCCGTATTATAACAGAAATGAGCAGTTCTTC.

The chain joins TRBV30 to TRBJ1-1; D is uncertain. V gave up 3 bases and J gave up 6 bases, with 20 bases separating them. The CDR3 length is 15 residues. CDR1 GTSNPN and CDR2 SVGIG come from the germline V gene (reference sequence). Written as DNA, the CDR3 is TGTGCCTGGAGCCGCGCCTCCTCGACATTCGCTGAAGCTTTCTTT. As protein: CAWSRASSTFAEAFF.

V is TRBV27 and J is TRBJ2-6; a weak D match, TRBD1 (5 bases). The CDR3 has 18 residues. Trimming cost V 2 bases and J 0 bases, with 14 bases left between them. Germline V gives CDR1 MNHEY, CDR2 SMNVEV (reference sequence). For the CDR3, the DNA is TGTGCCAGCAGTTTACTCGGACAATCCCGCTCTGGGGCCAACGTCCTGACTTTC. Translated: CASSLLGQSRSGANVLTF.

J is TRBJ2-3 and V is TRBV15; tentatively, D is TRBD2 (6 bases). The length of the CDR3 is 13 residues. The germline V gene encodes CDR1 LNHNV and CDR2 YYDKDF (reference sequence). V lost 6 bases and J 2 bases, leaving 9 bases between the germline ends. The CDR3 sequence is CATRWGVTDTQYF. The CDR3 DNA is TGTGCCACCAGATGGGGGGTCACAGATACGCAGTATTTT.

This chain links TRBV10-3 with TRBJ2-3; 8 positions match TRBD1. V lost 3 bases, J lost 4 bases, and 3 bases stayed unmatched. The CDR3 has 14 residues. Germline V gene data show CDR1 as ENHRY and CDR2 as SYGVKD. The CDR3 protein is CAISERQGSDTQYF. In DNA, the CDR3 is TGTGCCATCAGTGAAAGACAGGGGTCAGATACGCAGTATTTT.

This rearrangement joins TRBV29-1 to TRBJ2-7; D call uncertain. Per the germline V gene, CDR1 is SQVTM and CDR2 is ANQGSEA. This CDR3 is built from 12 residues. V lost 7 bases to trimming and J lost 0 bases, with 10 bases between them. CDR3 sequence (DNA): TGCAGCGCATCTACAGACTCCTACGAGCAGTACTTC. Translating gives CSASTDSYEQYF.

The genes are TRBV18 and TRBJ2-7; 8 bases agree with TRBD1. The V and J ends lost 4 bases and 1 base, in that order; junction bases with no gene match: 12. The CDR3 runs to 17 residues. Germline V lookup: CDR1 KGHSH, CDR2 LQKENI. The CDR3 bases are TGTGCCAGCTCACGGGACAGGAAATGGGGAACATCCTACGAGCAGTACTTC. This sequence encodes CASSRDRKWGTSYEQYF.

To note about this clone: This sample includes further DNA sequences coding for the same CDR3. This chain uses TRBV27 with TRBJ2-7, with 7 bases lining up with TRBD1. This CDR3 spans 12 amino acids. Germline lookup yields CDR1 MNHEY and CDR2 SMNVEV (reference sequence). Germline trimming cut 6 bases from V and 6 bases from J; bases unmatched to any gene: 5. The CDR3 protein is CASRAGGSEQYF. CDR3 bases: TGTGCCAGCAGGGCAGGGGGAAGCGAGCAGTACTTC.

This clone was counted a few times. The chain combines TRBV29-1 with TRBJ2-3, with D perhaps TRBD2 (5 bases). V was clipped by 8 bases and J by 0 bases, with 12 bases between them. There are 13 residues in the CDR3. CDR1 is SQVTM and CDR2 is ANQGSEA in the germline V gene. CDR3 sequence reads: CSIVEGSTDTQYF. The CDR3 DNA reads as TGCAGCATAGTCGAGGGAAGCACAGATACGCAGTATTTT.

The J gene is TRBJ2-7, the V gene TRBV4-2, with 9 bases aligning to TRBD2. This CDR3 has 16 amino acids. V was pared by 4 bases and J by 0 bases, with 7 bases of the junction left unmatched. CDR1 is LGHNA and CDR2 is YNFKEQ in the germline V gene. CDR3 coding DNA: TGTGCCAGCAGCCCCGTGCTAGCGGGGAACTCCTACGAGCAGTACTTC. The encoded protein is CASSPVLAGNSYEQYF.

The chain uses TRBV28 and TRBJ2-3, with D possibly being TRBD2 (6 bases). The germline V gene has CDR1 MDHEN and CDR2 SYDVKM. This CDR3 is 15 amino acids long. Trimming removed 1 base from V and 5 bases from J, with 13 bases in between. DNA of the CDR3: TGTGCCAGCAGTTTATTGGCTAGCGAGCAAGATACGCAGTATTTT. It translates to CASSLLASEQDTQYF. Based on the CDR3 plus reference TRBV28 and TRBJ2-3, the full variable domain is DVKVTQSSRYLVKRTGEKVFLECVQDMDHENMFWYRQDPGLGLRLIYFSYDVKMKEKGDIPEGYSVSREKKERFSLILESASTNQTSMYLCASSLLASEQDTQYFGPGTRLTVL.

V usage is TRBV2 and J usage is TRBJ2-7; 7 bases line up with TRBD2. V shed 5 bases and J 3 bases; nucleotides not matched to a gene: 7. This CDR3 contains 14 residues. From germline, CDR1 is SNHLY and CDR2 FYNNEI. The DNA of the CDR3 is TGTGCCAGCAGTTGGAGCGGGAATAACTACGAGCAGTACTTC. Its translation is CASSWSGNNYEQYF.

Comments on this clone: The junction does not match germline at one end; this may be a read error. This sequence joins TRBV20-1 and TRBJ2-1; D may be TRBD2 (6 bases). The V gene's germline CDR1 is DFQATT and CDR2 SNEGSKA (reference sequence). The CDR3 contains 10 residues. The CDR3 region is CSARVGGIVF. CDR3 bases: TGCAGTGCTAGAGTAGGCGGGATTGTCTTC.

The chain uses TRBV25-1 and TRBJ2-4; D unresolved. There are 11 residues in the CDR3. Germline-derived CDR1 and CDR2 are MGHDK and SYGVNS. Trimming removed 5 bases at V and 8 bases at J, with 7 bases between. Here the CDR3 DNA reads TGTGCCAGCAGTTACTTCGACATTCAGTACTTC. It yields the protein CASSYFDIQYF.

The J gene is TRBJ2-3, the V gene TRBV11-2; TRBD2 agrees at 9 bases. After removal of 5 bases from V and 4 bases from J, the junction contained 7 bases not matched to a gene. Germline assignment: CDR1 SGHAT and CDR2 FQNNGV. This CDR3 spans 15 amino acids. For the CDR3, the DNA is TGTGCCAGCAGCCCGGGACTAGCACGCCCAGATACGCAGTATTTT. Its protein is CASSPGLARPDTQYF.

The chain links TRBV27 to TRBJ2-1; D possibly corresponds to TRBD1 (5 bases). Germline-derived CDR1 and CDR2 are MNHEY and SMNVEV (reference sequence). This CDR3 region has 12 residues. Trimming removed 8 bases from V and 5 bases from J, with 10 bases in between. Written as DNA, the CDR3 is TGTGCCAGCCAAACAGGAAACAATGAGCAGTTCTTC. This encodes CASQTGNNEQFF.

This clone was seen more than once but under ten times. The chain has TRBV6-1 and TRBJ1-1; a possible D gene is TRBD1 (5 bases). CDR1 is MNHNS and CDR2 is SASEGT in the germline V gene. Trimming took off 7 bases at V and 9 bases at J, with 18 bases between the two ends. The CDR3 runs to 13 residues. The CDR3 coding sequence is TGTGCCAGCAAGTTCGGCGGGGGTAATCAAGCTTTCTTT. Its translation is CASKFGGGNQAFF.

V usage is TRBV6-1 and J usage is TRBJ1-1, with 7 nucleotides matching TRBD1. The CDR3 has 14 residues. Germline CDR1 and CDR2: MNHNS and SASEGT. V was pared by 3 bases and J by 8 bases, with 9 bases of the junction left unmatched. The CDR3 region has the DNA TGTGCCAGCAGTGAGGGACAGCACGGTGGAGAAGCTTTCTTT. It translates to CASSEGQHGGEAFF.